The next 10 T cell receptor beta chains were all read from a single sample in a study of beta chain features in type 1 diabetes. The investigators reverse transcribed all of the isolated RNA, so they sequenced expressed TCRB transcripts. TCRdb's copy holds only in-frame clones and misses some; the assay was immunoSEQ multiplex PCR. The sample holds hundreds of thousands of clones, 17% seen once. Input material: naive CD4+ T cells from blood. The source is a woman between 18 and 30 years old in good health.

This clone has just a few counts. This rearrangement joins TRBV5-1 to TRBJ1-2; 8 positions agree with TRBD1. The CDR3 is 14 residues long. The germline V gene has CDR1 SGHRS and CDR2 YFSETQ. J was trimmed by 8 bases and V by 0 bases; bases with no gene match: 6. DNA for the CDR3: TGCGCCAGCAGCTTGGGCGAAGGGACAGGCGGCTACACCTTC. Its translation: CASSLGEGTGGYTF.

The chain uses TRBV7-9 and TRBJ1-1; 8 bases map to TRBD1. Germline V CDR1 and CDR2: SEHNR, FQNEAQ (reference sequence). This CDR3 contains 14 residues. Losses at the gene ends were 4 bases for V and 2 bases for J; bases not matched to a gene: 3. The CDR3 protein is CASSSGQDNTEAFF. The CDR3 DNA follows: TGTGCCAGCAGCTCGGGACAGGACAACACTGAAGCTTTCTTT.

This chain uses TRBV7-9 with TRBJ2-5; 9 positions match TRBD1. The CDR3 has 16 residues. Germline loops: CDR1 SEHNR, CDR2 FQNEAQ (reference sequence). V lost 4 bases to trimming and J lost 7 bases; unmatched junction nucleotides: 13. The CDR3 here is CASSSFVRDRVGTQYF. CDR3 nucleotides: TGTGCCAGCAGCTCTTTCGTCCGGGACAGGGTGGGGACCCAGTACTTC. The full variable domain, its missing parts supplied by reference TRBV7-9 and TRBJ2-5, is DTGVSQNPRHKITKRGQNVTFRCDPISEHNRLYWYRQTLGQGPEFLTYFQNEAQLEKSRLLSDRFSAERPKGSFSTLEIQRTEQGDSAMYLCASSSFVRDRVGTQYFGPGTRLLVL.

This clone was detected only a few times. The genes are TRBV7-8 and TRBJ2-5, with 10 positions matching TRBD2. The CDR3 has 17 amino acids. J gave up 5 bases and V 5 bases, and 14 bases lay outside the gene matches. Per germline, CDR1 SGHVS and CDR2 FQNEAQ. In DNA, the CDR3 is TGTGCCAGCAGCAGAAGTAAAATGGGACTAGCGACGGAGACCCAGTACTTC. This sequence encodes CASSRSKMGLATETQYF.

The sample holds a few counts of this clone. The J gene is TRBJ2-1, the V gene TRBV18; TRBD1 matches 11 bases. Trimming at V came to 3 bases and at J to 8 bases, leaving 12 bases not matched to a gene. The CDR3 consists of 17 residues. In germline, CDR1 is KGHSH, CDR2 LQKENI. CDR3 bases: TGTGCCAGCTCACCCACGATTGGGACAGGGGGGGAGGATGAGCAGTTCTTC. It specifies CASSPTIGTGGEDEQFF.

DNA of the CDR3: TGTGCCACCAGCAGGACAGTGGGGGGAGAGACCCAGTACTTC. Protein product: CATSRTVGGETQYF. V usage is TRBV15 and J usage is TRBJ2-5; D is perhaps TRBD2 (6 bases). The CDR3 sequence is 14 residues long. V lost 3 bases and J 4 bases, leaving 12 bases between the germline ends. Per the germline V gene, CDR1 is LNHNV and CDR2 is YYDKDF (reference sequence).

CDR3: CASSVTSGNYNEQFF. DNA of the CDR3: TGTGCCAGCAGCGTGACTAGCGGAAATTACAATGAGCAGTTCTTC. The chain combines TRBV9 with TRBJ2-1; 9 bases agree with TRBD2. Per germline, CDR1 SGDLS and CDR2 YYNGEE. The CDR3 sequence is 15 residues long. The J segment lost 4 bases and the V segment lost 2 bases, leaving 4 bases of the junction unmatched.

CDR3 DNA sequence: TGTGCCAGCAGCCGCCTTCAGGCTGGACGCTATGGCTACACCTTC. As protein: CASSRLQAGRYGYTF. The genes are TRBV5-4 and TRBJ1-2; D unclear. V was trimmed by 4 bases and J by 4 bases, leaving 17 bases between them. The CDR3 loop spans 15 amino acids. CDR1 SGHNT and CDR2 YYREEE come from the germline V gene (reference sequence).

This clone has only a few counts. The chain employs TRBV28 and TRBJ2-1, with 11 bases identical to TRBD2. This CDR3 contains 18 residues. The junction had 12 bases not matched to a gene; V was cut back by 2 bases and J by 6 bases. CDR1 and CDR2 from the germline V gene are MDHEN and SYDVKM. The CDR3 DNA reads as TGTGCCAGCAGTTTAAACGTCGCTAGCGGGAGGTTTTCCAATGAGCAGTTCTTC. Translated, it gives CASSLNVASGRFSNEQFF.

About this clone itself: The same CDR3 is also encoded by other DNA sequences in this sample. V and J are TRBV7-3 and TRBJ2-2; D is tentatively TRBD1 or TRBD2 (5 bases each). V lost 2 bases to trimming and J lost 2 bases, with 9 bases between them. The CDR3 is made up of 15 amino acids. Germline V gene data show CDR1 as SGHTA and CDR2 as FQGTGA. The CDR3 bases are TGTGCCAGCAGCTTAGGGGGACCTAACACCGGGGAGCTGTTTTTT. Its translation: CASSLGGPNTGELFF.